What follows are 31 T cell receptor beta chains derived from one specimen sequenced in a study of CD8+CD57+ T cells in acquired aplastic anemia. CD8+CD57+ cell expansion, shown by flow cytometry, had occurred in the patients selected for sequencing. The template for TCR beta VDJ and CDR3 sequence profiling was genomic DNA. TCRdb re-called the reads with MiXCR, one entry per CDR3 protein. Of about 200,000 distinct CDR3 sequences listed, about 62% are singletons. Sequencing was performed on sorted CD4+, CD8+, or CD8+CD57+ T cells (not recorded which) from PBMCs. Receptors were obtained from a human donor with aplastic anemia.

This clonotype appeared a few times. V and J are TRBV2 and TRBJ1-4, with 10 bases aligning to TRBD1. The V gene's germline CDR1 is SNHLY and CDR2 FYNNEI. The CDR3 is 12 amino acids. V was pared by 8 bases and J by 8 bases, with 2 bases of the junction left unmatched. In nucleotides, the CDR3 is TGTGCCAGCGGGGGACAGGGGGAAAAACTGTTTTTT. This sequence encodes CASGGQGEKLFF.

DNA for the CDR3: TGTGCCAGCAGCCAAACAAGGGCGAGCGCAGATACGCAGTATTTT. This gives the protein CASSQTRASADTQYF. The V gene is TRBV7-7, the J gene TRBJ2-3, with no clear D. Germline V gene sequence: CDR1 SSHAT, CDR2 FNYEAQ (reference sequence). V lost 5 bases to trimming and J lost 4 bases, with 16 bases between them. CDR3 length equals 15 residues.

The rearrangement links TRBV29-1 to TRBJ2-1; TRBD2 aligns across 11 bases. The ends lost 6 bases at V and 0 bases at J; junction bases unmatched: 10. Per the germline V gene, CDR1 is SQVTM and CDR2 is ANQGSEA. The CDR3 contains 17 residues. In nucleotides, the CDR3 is TGCAGCGTGGCGGGCGCTAGCGGGAGGTCCTCCTACAATGAGCAGTTCTTC. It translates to CSVAGASGRSSYNEQFF.

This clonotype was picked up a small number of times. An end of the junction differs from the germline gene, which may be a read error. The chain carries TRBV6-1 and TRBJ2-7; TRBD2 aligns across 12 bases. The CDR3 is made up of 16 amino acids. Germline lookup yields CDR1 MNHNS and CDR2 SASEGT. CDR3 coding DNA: TGTGCCATCAGTGAGTCGAGACTAGCGGGGGACAACGAGCAGTACTTC. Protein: CAISESRLAGDNEQYF.

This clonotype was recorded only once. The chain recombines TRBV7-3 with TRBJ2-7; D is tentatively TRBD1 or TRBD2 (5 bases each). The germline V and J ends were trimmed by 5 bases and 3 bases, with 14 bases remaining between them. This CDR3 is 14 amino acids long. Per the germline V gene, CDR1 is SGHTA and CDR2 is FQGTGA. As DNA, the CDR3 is TGTGCCAGCAGCCCCGGGACGGCGAACTACGAGCAGTACTTC. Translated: CASSPGTANYEQYF.

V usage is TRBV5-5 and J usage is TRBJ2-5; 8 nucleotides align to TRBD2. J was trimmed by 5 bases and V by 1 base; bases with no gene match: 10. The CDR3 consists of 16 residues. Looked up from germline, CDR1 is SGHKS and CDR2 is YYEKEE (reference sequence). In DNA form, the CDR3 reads TGTGCCAGCAGCTTGACAGCGGGGGAGGGACTGGAGACCCAGTACTTC. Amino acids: CASSLTAGEGLETQYF.

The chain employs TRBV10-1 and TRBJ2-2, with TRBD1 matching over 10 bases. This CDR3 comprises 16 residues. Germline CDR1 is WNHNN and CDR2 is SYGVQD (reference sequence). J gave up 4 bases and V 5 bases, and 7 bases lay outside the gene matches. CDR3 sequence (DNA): TGCGCCAGCAGTAACCGGGACAGGGGCTTCACCGGGGAGCTGTTTTTT. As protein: CASSNRDRGFTGELFF.

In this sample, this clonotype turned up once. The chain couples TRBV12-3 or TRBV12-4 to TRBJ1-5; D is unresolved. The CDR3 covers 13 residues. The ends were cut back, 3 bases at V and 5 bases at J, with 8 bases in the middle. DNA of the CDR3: TGTGCCAGCAGTTTCTCGTGGGATCAGCCCCAGCATTTT. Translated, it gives CASSFSWDQPQHF.

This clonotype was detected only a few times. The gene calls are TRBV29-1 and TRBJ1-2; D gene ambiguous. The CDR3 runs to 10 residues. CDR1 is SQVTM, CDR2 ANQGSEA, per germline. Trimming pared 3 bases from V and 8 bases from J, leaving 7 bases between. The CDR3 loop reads CSVEVIGYTF. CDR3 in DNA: TGCAGCGTTGAGGTAATCGGCTACACCTTC.

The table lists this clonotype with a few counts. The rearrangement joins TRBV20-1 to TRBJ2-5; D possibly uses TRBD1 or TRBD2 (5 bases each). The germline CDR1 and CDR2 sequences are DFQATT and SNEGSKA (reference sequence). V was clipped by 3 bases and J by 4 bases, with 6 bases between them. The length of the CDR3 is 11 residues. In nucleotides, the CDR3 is TGCAGTGCTAGGAGGGGAGAGACCCAGTACTTC. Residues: CSARRGETQYF.

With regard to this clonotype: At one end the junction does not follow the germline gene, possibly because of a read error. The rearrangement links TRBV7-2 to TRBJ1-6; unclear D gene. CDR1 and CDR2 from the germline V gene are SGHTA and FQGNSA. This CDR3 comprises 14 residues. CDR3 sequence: CASSEGSYNSPLRF. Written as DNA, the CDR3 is TGTGCCAGCAGTGAGGGCTCCTATAATTCACCCCTCCGCTTT.

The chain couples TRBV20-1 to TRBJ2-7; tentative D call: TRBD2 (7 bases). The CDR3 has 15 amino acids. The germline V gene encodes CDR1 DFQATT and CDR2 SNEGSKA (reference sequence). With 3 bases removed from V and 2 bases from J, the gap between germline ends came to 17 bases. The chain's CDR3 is CSARTRGGDTYEQYF. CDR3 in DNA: TGCAGTGCTAGGACGAGGGGGGGGGATACCTACGAGCAGTACTTC.

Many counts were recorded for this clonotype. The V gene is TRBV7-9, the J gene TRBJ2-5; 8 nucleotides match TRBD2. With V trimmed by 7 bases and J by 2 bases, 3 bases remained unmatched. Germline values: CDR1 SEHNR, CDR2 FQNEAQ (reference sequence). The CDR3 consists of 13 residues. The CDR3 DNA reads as TGTGCCAGCACTACTAGCGGACAAGAGACCCAGTACTTC. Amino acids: CASTTSGQETQYF.

The CDR3 region is CSVGGGYTGELFF. In DNA form, the CDR3 reads TGCAGTGTTGGTGGGGGATACACCGGGGAGCTGTTTTTT. The chain employs TRBV20-1 and TRBJ2-2; D is tentatively TRBD1 or TRBD2 (5 bases each). V lost 7 bases to trimming and J lost 3 bases, with 12 bases between them. Per the germline V gene, CDR1 is DFQATT and CDR2 is SNEGSKA (reference sequence). This CDR3 is 13 amino acids long.

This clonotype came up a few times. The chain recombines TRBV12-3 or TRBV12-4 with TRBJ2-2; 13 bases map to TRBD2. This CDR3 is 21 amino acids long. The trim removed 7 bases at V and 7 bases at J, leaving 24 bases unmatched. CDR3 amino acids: CASTHERVVVGLAGVFGELFF. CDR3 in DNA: TGTGCCAGCACCCACGAGCGGGTCGTGGTCGGACTAGCGGGGGTTTTCGGGGAGCTGTTTTTT.

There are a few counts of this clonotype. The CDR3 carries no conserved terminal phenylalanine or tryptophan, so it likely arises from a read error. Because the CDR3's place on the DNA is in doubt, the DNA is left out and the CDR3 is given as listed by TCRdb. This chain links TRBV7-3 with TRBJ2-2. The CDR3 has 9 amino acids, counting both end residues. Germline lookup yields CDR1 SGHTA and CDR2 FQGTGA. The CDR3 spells CASRLPEAT.

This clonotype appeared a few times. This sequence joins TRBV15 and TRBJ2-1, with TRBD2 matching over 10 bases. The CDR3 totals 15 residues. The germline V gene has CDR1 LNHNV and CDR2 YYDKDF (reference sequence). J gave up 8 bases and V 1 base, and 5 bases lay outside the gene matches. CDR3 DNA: TGTGCCACCAGCAGAGCTAGCGGGGGTGGGTATGAGCAGTTCTTC. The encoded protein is CATSRASGGGYEQFF. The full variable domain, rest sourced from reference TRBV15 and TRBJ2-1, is DAMVIQNPRYQVTQFGKPVTLSCSQTLNHNVMYWYQQKSSQAPKLLFHYYDKDFNNEADTPDNFQSRRPNTSFCFLDIRSPGLGDTAMYLCATSRASGGGYEQFFGPGTRLTVL.

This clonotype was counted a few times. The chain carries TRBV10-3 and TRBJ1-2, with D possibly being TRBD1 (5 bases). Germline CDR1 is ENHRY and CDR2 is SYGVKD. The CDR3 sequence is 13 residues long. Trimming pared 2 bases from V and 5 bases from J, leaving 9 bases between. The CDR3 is CAISEDQGYGYTF. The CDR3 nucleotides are TGTGCCATCAGTGAGGACCAGGGTTATGGCTACACCTTC.

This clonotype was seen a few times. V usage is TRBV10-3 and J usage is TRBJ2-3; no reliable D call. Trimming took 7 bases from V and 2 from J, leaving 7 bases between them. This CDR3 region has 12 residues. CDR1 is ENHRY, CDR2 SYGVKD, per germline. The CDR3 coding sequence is TGTGCCATCAAGCCAGACACAGATACGCAGTATTTT. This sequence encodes CAIKPDTDTQYF.

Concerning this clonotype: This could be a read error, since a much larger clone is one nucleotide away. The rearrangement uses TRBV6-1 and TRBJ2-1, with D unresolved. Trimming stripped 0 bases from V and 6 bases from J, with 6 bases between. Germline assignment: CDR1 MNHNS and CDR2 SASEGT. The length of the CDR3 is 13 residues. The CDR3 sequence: CASSEAISNEQFF. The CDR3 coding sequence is TGTGCCAGCAGTGAAGCTATTTCCAATGAGCAGTTCTTC.

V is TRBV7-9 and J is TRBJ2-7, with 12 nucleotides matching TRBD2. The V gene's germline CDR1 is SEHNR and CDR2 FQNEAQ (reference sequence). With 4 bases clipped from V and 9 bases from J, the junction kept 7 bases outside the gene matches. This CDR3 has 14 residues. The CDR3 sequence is CASSYRLAGERQYF. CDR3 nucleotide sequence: TGTGCCAGCAGCTATCGACTAGCGGGAGAACGGCAGTACTTC.

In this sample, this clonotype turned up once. The CDR3 DNA follows: TGCAGTGCTCAAATCGGGGACAGGGAGATCAATGAGCAGTTCTTC. It is translated as CSAQIGDREINEQFF. This chain links TRBV20-1 with TRBJ2-1, with 9 bases lining up with TRBD1. After removal of 5 bases from V and 6 bases from J, the junction contained 11 bases not matched to a gene. Germline loops: CDR1 DFQATT, CDR2 SNEGSKA (reference sequence). CDR3 length equals 15 residues.

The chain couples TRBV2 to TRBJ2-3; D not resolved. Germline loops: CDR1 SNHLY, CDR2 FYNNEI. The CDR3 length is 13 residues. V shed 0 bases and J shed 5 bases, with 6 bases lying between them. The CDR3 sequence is CASSEAGVDTQYF. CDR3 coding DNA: TGTGCCAGCAGTGAAGCAGGCGTAGATACGCAGTATTTT. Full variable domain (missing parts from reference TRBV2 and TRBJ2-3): EPEVTQTPSHQVTQMGQEVILRCVPISNHLYFYWYRQILGQKVEFLVSFYNNEISEKSEIFDDQFSVERPDGSNFTLKIRSTKLEDSAMYFCASSEAGVDTQYFGPGTRLTVL.

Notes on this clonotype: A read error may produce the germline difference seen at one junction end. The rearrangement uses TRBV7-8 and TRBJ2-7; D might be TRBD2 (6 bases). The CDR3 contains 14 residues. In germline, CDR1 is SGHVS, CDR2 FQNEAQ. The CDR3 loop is CVSSLGRGAYEQYF. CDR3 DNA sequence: TGTGTCAGCAGCTTAGGGCGGGGTGCCTACGAGCAGTACTTC.

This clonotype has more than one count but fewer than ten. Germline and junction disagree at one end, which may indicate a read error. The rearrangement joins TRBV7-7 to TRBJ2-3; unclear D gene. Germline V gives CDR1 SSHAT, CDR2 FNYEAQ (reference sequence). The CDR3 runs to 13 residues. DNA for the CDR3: TGTGCTAGCAGCTTAGGTTGGGTAGATACGCAGTATTTT. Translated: CASSLGWVDTQYF.

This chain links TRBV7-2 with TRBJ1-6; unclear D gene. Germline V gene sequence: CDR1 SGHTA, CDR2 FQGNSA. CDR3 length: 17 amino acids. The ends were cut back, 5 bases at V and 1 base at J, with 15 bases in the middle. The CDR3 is CASSPGRYMSYNSPLHF. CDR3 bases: TGTGCCAGCAGCCCTGGCCGATATATGTCCTATAATTCACCCCTCCACTTT.

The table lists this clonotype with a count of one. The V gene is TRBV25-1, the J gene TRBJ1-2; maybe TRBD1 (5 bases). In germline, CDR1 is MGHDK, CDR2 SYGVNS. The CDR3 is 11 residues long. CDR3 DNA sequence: TGTGCGGCGGGGGGACCTGGTGGCTACACCTTC. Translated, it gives CAAGGPGGYTF.

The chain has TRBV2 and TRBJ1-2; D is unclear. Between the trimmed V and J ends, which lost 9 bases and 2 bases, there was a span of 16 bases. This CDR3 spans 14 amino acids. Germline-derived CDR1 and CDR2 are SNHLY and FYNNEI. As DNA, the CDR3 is TGTGCCAGTACAGACCCCGGCGAAAACTATGGCTACACCTTC. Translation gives CASTDPGENYGYTF.

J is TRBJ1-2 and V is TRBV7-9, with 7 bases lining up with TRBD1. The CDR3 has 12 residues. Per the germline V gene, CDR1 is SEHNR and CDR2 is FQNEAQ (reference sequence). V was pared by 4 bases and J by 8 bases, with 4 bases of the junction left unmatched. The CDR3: CASSSTGDGYTF. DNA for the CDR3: TGTGCCAGCAGCTCTACAGGGGACGGCTACACCTTC.

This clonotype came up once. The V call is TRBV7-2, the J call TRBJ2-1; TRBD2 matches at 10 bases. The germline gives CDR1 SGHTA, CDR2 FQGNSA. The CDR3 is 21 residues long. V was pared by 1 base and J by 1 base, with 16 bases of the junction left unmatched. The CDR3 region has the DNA TGTGCCAGCAGCTTAGTGTGGACTAGCGGAAGGCTGGGGAGTTCCTACAATGAGCAGTTCTTC. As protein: CASSLVWTSGRLGSSYNEQFF.

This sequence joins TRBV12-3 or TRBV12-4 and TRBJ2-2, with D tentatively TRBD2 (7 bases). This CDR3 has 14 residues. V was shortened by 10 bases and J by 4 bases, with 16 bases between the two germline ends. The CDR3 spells CATNRGAVTGELFF. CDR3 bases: TGTGCCACCAACCGGGGGGCCGTCACCGGGGAGCTGTTTTTT.